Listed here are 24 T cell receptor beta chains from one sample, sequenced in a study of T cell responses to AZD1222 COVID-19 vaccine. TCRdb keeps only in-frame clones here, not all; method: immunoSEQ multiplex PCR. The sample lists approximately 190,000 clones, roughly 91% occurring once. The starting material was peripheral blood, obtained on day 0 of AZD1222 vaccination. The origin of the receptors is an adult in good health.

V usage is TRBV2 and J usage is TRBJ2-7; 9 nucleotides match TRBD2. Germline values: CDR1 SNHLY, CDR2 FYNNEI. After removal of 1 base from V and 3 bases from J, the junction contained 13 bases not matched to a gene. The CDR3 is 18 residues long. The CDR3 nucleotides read TGTGCCAGCAGTGAAGAAGTTAGGTGGACTAGCGTTTTCTACGAGCAGTACTTC. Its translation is CASSEEVRWTSVFYEQYF. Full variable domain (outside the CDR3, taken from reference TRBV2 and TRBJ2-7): EPEVTQTPSHQVTQMGQEVILRCVPISNHLYFYWYRQILGQKVEFLVSFYNNEISEKSEIFDDQFSVERPDGSNFTLKIRSTKLEDSAMYFCASSEEVRWTSVFYEQYFGPGTRLTVT.

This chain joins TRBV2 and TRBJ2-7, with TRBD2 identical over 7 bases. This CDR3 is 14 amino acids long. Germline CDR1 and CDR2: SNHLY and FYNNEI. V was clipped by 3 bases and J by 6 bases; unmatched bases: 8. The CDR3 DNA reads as TGTGCCAGCAGTGAGTTCGGGGGGAACGGCGAGCAGTACTTC. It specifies CASSEFGGNGEQYF.

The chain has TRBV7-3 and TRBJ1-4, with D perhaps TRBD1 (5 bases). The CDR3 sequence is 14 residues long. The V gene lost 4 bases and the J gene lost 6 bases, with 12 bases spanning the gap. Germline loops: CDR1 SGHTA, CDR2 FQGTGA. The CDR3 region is CASSSGTGDEKLFF. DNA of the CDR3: TGTGCCAGCAGCTCGGGGACGGGGGATGAAAAACTGTTTTTT.

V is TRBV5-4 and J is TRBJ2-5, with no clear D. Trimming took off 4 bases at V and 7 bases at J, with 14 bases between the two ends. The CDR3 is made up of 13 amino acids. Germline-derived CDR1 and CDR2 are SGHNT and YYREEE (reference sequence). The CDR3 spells CASSEMDAVTQYF. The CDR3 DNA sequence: TGTGCCAGCAGCGAGATGGACGCAGTGACCCAGTACTTC.

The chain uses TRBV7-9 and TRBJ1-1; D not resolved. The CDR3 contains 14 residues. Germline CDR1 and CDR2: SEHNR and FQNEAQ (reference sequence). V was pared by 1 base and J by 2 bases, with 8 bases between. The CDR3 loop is CASSLEQYNTEAFF. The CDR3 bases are TGTGCCAGCAGCTTAGAACAGTACAACACTGAAGCTTTCTTT.

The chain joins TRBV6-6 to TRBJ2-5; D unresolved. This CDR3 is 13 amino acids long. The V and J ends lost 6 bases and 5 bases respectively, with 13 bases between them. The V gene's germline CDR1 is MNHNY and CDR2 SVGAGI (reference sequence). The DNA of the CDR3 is TGTGCCAGCAGCGACTCCGGATGGGAGACCCAGTACTTC. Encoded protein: CASSDSGWETQYF.

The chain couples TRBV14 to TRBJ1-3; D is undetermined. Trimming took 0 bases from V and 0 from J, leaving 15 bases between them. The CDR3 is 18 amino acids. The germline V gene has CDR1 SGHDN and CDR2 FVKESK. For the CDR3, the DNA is TGTGCCAGCAGCCAAGATCTTCTTTGGGAAAACTCTGGAAACACCATATATTTT. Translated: CASSQDLLWENSGNTIYF.

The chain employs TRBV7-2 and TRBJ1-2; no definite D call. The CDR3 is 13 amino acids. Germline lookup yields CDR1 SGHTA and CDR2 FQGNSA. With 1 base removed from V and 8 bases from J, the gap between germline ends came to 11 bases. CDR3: CASSLERQGGYTF. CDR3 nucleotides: TGTGCCAGCAGCTTAGAGCGCCAAGGGGGCTACACCTTC. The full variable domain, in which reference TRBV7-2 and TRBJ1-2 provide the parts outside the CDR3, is GAGVSQSPSNKVTEKGKDVELRCDPISGHTALYWYRQSLGQGLEFLIYFQGNSAPDKSGLPSDRFSAERTGGSVSTLTIQRTQQEDSAVYLCASSLERQGGYTFGSGTRLTVV.

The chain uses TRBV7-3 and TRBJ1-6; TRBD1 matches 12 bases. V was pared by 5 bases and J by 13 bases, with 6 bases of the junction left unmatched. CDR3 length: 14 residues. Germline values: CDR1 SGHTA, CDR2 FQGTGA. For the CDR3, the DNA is TGTGCCAGCAGCCAAGGGACAGGGGGCCAGCCCCTCCACTTT. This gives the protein CASSQGTGGQPLHF.

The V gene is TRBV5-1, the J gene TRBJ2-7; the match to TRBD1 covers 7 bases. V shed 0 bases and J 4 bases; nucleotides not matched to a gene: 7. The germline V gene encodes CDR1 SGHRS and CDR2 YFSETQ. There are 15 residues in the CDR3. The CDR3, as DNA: TGCGCCAGCAGCTTGGATACAGGGGTCCCTTACGAGCAGTACTTC. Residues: CASSLDTGVPYEQYF.

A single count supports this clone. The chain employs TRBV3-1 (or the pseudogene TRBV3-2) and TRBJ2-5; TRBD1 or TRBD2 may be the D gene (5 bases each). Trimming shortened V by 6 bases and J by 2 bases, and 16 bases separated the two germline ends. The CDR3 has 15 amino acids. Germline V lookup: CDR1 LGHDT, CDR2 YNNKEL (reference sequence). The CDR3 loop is CASRPRGVGQETQYF. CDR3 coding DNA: TGTGCCAGCAGACCGAGGGGAGTTGGGCAAGAGACCCAGTACTTC.

The CDR3 bases are TGCAGTGGGACGGGGGGAGAGACCCAGTACTTC. Protein: CSGTGGETQYF. The rearrangement links TRBV20-1 to TRBJ2-5, with 7 bases lining up with TRBD2. This CDR3 has 11 amino acids. Germline-derived CDR1 and CDR2 are DFQATT and SNEGSKA (reference sequence). Trimming removed 7 bases from V and 4 bases from J; junction bases left unmatched: 3.

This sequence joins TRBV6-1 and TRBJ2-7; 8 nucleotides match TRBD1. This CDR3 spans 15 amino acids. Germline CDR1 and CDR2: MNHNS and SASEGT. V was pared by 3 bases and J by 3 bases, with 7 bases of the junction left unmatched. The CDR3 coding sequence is TGTGCCAGCAGTGACGCTGGCAGGGGGCTCTACGAGCAGTACTTC. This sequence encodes CASSDAGRGLYEQYF.

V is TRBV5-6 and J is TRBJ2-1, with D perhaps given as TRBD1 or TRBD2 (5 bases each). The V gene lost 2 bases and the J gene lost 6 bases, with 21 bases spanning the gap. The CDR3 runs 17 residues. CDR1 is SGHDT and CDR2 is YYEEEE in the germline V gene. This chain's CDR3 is CASSFGRTNRGSNEQFF. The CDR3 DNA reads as TGTGCCAGCAGCTTCGGGCGCACGAACCGGGGCTCCAATGAGCAGTTCTTC.

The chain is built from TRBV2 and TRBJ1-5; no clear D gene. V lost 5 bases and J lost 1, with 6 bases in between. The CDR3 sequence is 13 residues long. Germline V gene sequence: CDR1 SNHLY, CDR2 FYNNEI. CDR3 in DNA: TGTGCCAGCAGTACAGAAAGCAATCAGCCCCAGCATTTT. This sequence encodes CASSTESNQPQHF.

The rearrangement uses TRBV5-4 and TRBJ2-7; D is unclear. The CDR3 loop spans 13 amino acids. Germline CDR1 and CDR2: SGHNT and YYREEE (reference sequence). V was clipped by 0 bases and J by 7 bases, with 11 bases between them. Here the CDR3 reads CASSLVPTEEQYF. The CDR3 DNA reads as TGTGCCAGCAGCTTGGTCCCGACGGAGGAGCAGTACTTC.

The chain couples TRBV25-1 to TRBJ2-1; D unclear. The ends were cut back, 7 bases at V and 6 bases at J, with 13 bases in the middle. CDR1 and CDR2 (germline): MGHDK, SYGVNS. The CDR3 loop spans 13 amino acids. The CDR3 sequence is CASTPLWGNEQFF. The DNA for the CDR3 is TGTGCCAGCACCCCACTTTGGGGCAATGAGCAGTTCTTC. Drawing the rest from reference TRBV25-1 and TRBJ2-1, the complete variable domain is EADIYQTPRYLVIGTGKKITLECSQTMGHDKMYWYQQDPGMELHLIHYSYGVNSTEKGDLSSESTVSRIRTEHFPLTLESARPSHTSQYLCASTPLWGNEQFFGPGTRLTVL.

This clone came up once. DNA of the CDR3: TGTGCCACCCAGGCCGGGACAGGGCGCACCGATAGCAATCAGCCCCAGCATTTT. Its translation is CATQAGTGRTDSNQPQHF. The chain is built from TRBV24-1 and TRBJ1-5; TRBD1 matches at 9 bases. Germline CDR1 and CDR2: KGHDR and SFDVKD. CDR3 length equals 18 residues. V was clipped by 9 bases and J by 0 bases; unmatched bases: 14.

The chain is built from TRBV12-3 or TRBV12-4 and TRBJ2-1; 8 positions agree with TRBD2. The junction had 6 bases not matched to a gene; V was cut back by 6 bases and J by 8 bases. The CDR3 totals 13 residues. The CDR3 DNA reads TGTGCCAGCAGGGACGGGACTAGGGATGAGCAGTTCTTC. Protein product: CASRDGTRDEQFF.

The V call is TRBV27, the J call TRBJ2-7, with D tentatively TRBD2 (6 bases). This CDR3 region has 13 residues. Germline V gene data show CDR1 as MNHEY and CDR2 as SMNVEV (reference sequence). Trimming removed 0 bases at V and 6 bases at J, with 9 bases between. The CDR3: CASSLSEGFEQYF. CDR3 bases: TGTGCCAGCAGTTTATCGGAGGGCTTCGAGCAGTACTTC.

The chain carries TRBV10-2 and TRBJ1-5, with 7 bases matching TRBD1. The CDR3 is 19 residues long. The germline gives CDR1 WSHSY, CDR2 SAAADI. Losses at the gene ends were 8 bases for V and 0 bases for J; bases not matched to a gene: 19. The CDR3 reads CASGGTFGQAAPSNQPQHF. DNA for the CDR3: TGCGCCAGCGGAGGGACCTTTGGACAGGCCGCCCCTAGCAATCAGCCCCAGCATTTT.

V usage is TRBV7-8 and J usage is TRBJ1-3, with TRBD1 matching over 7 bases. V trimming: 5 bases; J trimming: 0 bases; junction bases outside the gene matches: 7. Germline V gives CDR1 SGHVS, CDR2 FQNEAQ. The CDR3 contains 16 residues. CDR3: CASSQGQTRSGNTIYF. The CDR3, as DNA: TGTGCCAGCAGCCAGGGACAGACCCGCTCTGGAAACACCATATATTTT.

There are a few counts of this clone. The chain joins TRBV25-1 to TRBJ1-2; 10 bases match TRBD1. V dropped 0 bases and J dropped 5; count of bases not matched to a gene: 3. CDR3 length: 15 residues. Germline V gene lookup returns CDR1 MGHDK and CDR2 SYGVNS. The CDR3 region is CASSEYGTGAYGYTF. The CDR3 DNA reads TGTGCCAGCAGTGAATATGGGACAGGGGCTTATGGCTACACCTTC.

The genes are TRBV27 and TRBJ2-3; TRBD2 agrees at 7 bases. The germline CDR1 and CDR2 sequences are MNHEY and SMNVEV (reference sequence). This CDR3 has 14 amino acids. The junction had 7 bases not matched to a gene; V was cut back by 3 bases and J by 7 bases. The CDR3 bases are TGTGCCAGCAGTTTCCCCGGGAGGTCGAATACGCAGTATTTT. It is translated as CASSFPGRSNTQYF.